The clone carrying this TCR beta chain was picked up a small number of times. The sample originates from a study of blood T cells in healthy people across ages. The V end lost 0 bases, the J end lost 0 bases, and 6 bases lay between the germline ends. Germline V lookup: CDR1 DFQATT, CDR2 SNEGSKA (reference sequence). This CDR3 has 15 amino acids. A second PCR of 7 to 11 cycles used a sample-barcoded 5' primer and a J-beta primer mix. TCRdb fed the 5' RACE reads into MiXCR, producing one record per CDR3 protein. Among roughly 1,800,000 distinct CDR3 sequences listed, around half were seen once. The V call is TRBV20-1, the J call TRBJ2-6, with unresolved D. Specimen: blood. The TCR originated in a woman in her thirties or forties in good health. CDR3 nucleotide sequence: TGCAGTGCTAGAGATCTCAACTCTGGGGCCAACGTCCTGACTTTC. This sequence encodes CSARDLNSGANVLTF.